The 23 T cell receptor beta chains given below trace back to one sample, sequenced in a study of identical twins. MiXCR, applied by TCRdb to the 5' RACE reads, yields one record per CDR3 protein. Of over 500,000 distinct CDR3 sequences listed, 22% are singletons. The same data also went into a second study, on T cells expressing NK-cell markers.

The sample was CD4+ T cells sorted from blood. The receptors were sampled from a young woman in good health.

The J gene is TRBJ2-3, the V gene TRBV18, with D possibly matching TRBD2 (5 bases). This CDR3 is 13 amino acids long. V was shortened by 6 bases and J by 4 bases, with 11 bases between the two germline ends. The germline V gene has CDR1 KGHSH and CDR2 LQKENI. The CDR3 spells CASSPGWSDTQYF. The CDR3 DNA reads TGTGCCAGCTCTCCGGGGTGGTCAGATACGCAGTATTTT.

The chain combines TRBV20-1 with TRBJ2-7, with 10 bases aligning to TRBD1. This CDR3 is built from 14 residues. CDR1 and CDR2 (germline): DFQATT, SNEGSKA (reference sequence). With V trimmed by 6 bases and J by 2 bases, 7 bases remained unmatched. The CDR3 is CSAHSGTGAYEQYF. In DNA, the CDR3 is TGCAGTGCACACTCCGGGACAGGGGCCTACGAGCAGTACTTC.

This clonotype was counted only a few times. The V call is TRBV5-1, the J call TRBJ2-1; weak D call: TRBD2 (6 bases). CDR1 is SGHRS and CDR2 is YFSETQ in the germline V gene. V was pared by 7 bases and J by 1 base, with 12 bases between. CDR3 length: 14 residues. CDR3 amino acids: CASGRDWSYNEQFF. CDR3 nucleotides: TGCGCCAGCGGCCGGGACTGGTCCTACAATGAGCAGTTCTTC.

The V and J genes are TRBV3-1 and TRBJ2-1; D might be TRBD2 (7 bases). Trimming took off 5 bases at V and 5 bases at J, with 19 bases between the two ends. The germline gives CDR1 LGHDT, CDR2 YNNKEL (reference sequence). The CDR3 loop spans 16 amino acids. The CDR3, as DNA: TGTGCCAGCAGCGCCTGGGGGGGGCAGGGAAACAATGAGCAGTTCTTC. It specifies CASSAWGGQGNNEQFF.

The chain links TRBV5-5 to TRBJ2-1; the match to TRBD1 covers 9 bases. Germline V gene data show CDR1 as SGHKS and CDR2 as YYEKEE (reference sequence). The trim removed 0 bases at V and 10 bases at J, leaving 5 bases unmatched. This CDR3 is 14 amino acids long. This chain's CDR3 is CASSLVWGQGEQFF. As DNA, the CDR3 is TGTGCCAGCAGCTTGGTGTGGGGACAGGGAGAGCAGTTCTTC.

This clonotype was seen at least ten times. The chain uses TRBV5-1 and TRBJ2-3, with 11 bases aligning to TRBD2. CDR1 is SGHRS and CDR2 is YFSETQ in the germline V gene. Trimming cost V 4 bases and J 2 bases; bases outside gene matches: 6. This CDR3 comprises 16 residues. The CDR3 nucleotides read TGCGCCAGCAGCCACCGACTAGCGGGATACACAGATACGCAGTATTTT. Amino acids: CASSHRLAGYTDTQYF.

This clonotype was picked up a small number of times. J is TRBJ1-1 and V is TRBV6-2 or TRBV6-3; D ambiguous. Per the germline V gene, CDR1 is MNHEY and CDR2 is SVGEGT. This CDR3 is 13 amino acids long. The V and J ends lost 5 bases and 0 bases respectively, with 7 bases between them. Here the CDR3 reads CASSRVLNTEAFF. CDR3 nucleotides: TGTGCCAGCAGTCGGGTTTTGAACACTGAAGCTTTCTTT.

This clonotype was seen more than once but under ten times. J is TRBJ1-5 and V is TRBV11-1, with a weak D call TRBD1 (5 bases). In germline, CDR1 is SGHAT, CDR2 FQDESV (reference sequence). The CDR3 is made up of 17 amino acids. Trimming took 5 bases from V and 4 from J, leaving 21 bases between them. CDR3 amino acids: CASSPDRRGPSNQPQHF. In DNA form, the CDR3 reads TGTGCCAGCAGCCCGGATCGGAGGGGCCCCTCTAATCAGCCCCAGCATTTT.

Only a few counts were recorded for this clonotype. V gene TRBV15 combines with J gene TRBJ2-1; 14 nucleotides line up with TRBD2. Trimming cost V 3 bases and J 6 bases; bases outside gene matches: 4. This CDR3 region has 16 residues. CDR1 and CDR2 from the germline V gene are LNHNV and YYDKDF (reference sequence). The CDR3 reads CATSRGLAGVSNEQFF. CDR3 DNA: TGTGCCACCAGCAGGGGACTAGCGGGAGTGAGCAATGAGCAGTTCTTC.

This clonotype has more than one count but fewer than ten. Written as DNA, the CDR3 is TGTGCCAGCAGCTCAGAAGGGACCCGTTATCAGCCCCAGCATTTT. It yields the protein CASSSEGTRYQPQHF. This sequence joins TRBV5-5 and TRBJ1-5; maybe TRBD1 (5 bases). Trimming took 3 bases from V and 5 from J, leaving 15 bases between them. Germline V CDR1 and CDR2: SGHKS, YYEKEE (reference sequence). The CDR3 covers 15 residues.

The chain uses TRBV7-9 and TRBJ2-1; D is perhaps TRBD1 (5 bases). Germline-derived CDR1 and CDR2 are SEHNR and FQNEAQ (reference sequence). The ends were cut back, 5 bases at V and 10 bases at J, with 18 bases in the middle. This CDR3 is built from 14 residues. The CDR3 DNA sequence: TGTGCCAGCAGCGTAGGGTTTGCAGGGTCAGAGCAGTTCTTC. It yields the protein CASSVGFAGSEQFF.

The genes are TRBV20-1 and TRBJ2-3, with a possible D match to TRBD1 (5 bases). Germline V gives CDR1 DFQATT, CDR2 SNEGSKA (reference sequence). This CDR3 spans 12 amino acids. V was clipped by 7 bases and J by 2 bases, with 10 bases between them. The CDR3 protein is CSGQGHTDTQYF. The CDR3 DNA reads TGCAGTGGCCAGGGCCACACAGATACGCAGTATTTT.

This clonotype was detected a few times. This chain uses TRBV5-5 with TRBJ1-2; 9 bases agree with TRBD1. Trimming took 0 bases from V and 5 from J; bases not matched to a gene: 5. This CDR3 spans 15 amino acids. CDR1 is SGHKS and CDR2 is YYEKEE in the germline V gene (reference sequence). Here the CDR3 DNA reads TGTGCCAGCAGCTTGGAGGCACAGGGGGCGTATGGCTACACCTTC. This codes for CASSLEAQGAYGYTF.

This clonotype occurred many times. V and J are TRBV25-1 and TRBJ2-3, with 9 bases matching TRBD1. From germline, CDR1 is MGHDK and CDR2 SYGVNS. The CDR3 consists of 15 residues. The V gene end was trimmed by 3 bases and the J gene end by 7 bases; junction bases not matched to a gene: 8. CDR3 in amino acids: CASSDGTGKWYTQYF. CDR3 in DNA: TGTGCCAGCAGTGACGGGACAGGGAAATGGTATACGCAGTATTTT.

The chain has TRBV20-1 and TRBJ2-5, with TRBD1 matching over 11 bases. J lost 0 bases, V lost 5 bases, and 5 bases had no gene match. The CDR3 runs 15 residues. Germline V gene sequence: CDR1 DFQATT, CDR2 SNEGSKA (reference sequence). The CDR3 nucleotides read TGCAGTGCTGCTCGGGACAGGGGGTACCAAGAGACCCAGTACTTC. This codes for CSAARDRGYQETQYF.

This sequence joins TRBV12-3 or TRBV12-4 and TRBJ1-2; 8 bases match TRBD1. The CDR3 runs 14 residues. V lost 6 bases, J lost 4 bases, and 7 bases stayed unmatched. CDR3 sequence: CASSPGQVLYGYTF. CDR3 nucleotides: TGTGCCAGCAGCCCGGGACAGGTCCTCTATGGCTACACCTTC.

This clonotype was observed a few times. The chain has TRBV12-3 or TRBV12-4 and TRBJ2-1, with TRBD2 as a possible D gene (5 bases). V lost 3 bases and J 0 bases, leaving 12 bases between the germline ends. The CDR3 runs to 16 residues. The CDR3 DNA sequence: TGTGCCAGCAGTTTGGTATGGAGGAGCTCCTACAATGAGCAGTTCTTC. Translation gives CASSLVWRSSYNEQFF.

The genes are TRBV29-1 and TRBJ2-3; possible D gene TRBD2, 5 bases. Germline V lookup: CDR1 SQVTM, CDR2 ANQGSEA. The CDR3 is 13 amino acids. Trimming took 0 bases from V and 7 from J, leaving 11 bases between them. CDR3 in DNA: TGCAGCGTTGAAGATCGCAGGAGGCATACGCAGTATTTT. Its translation: CSVEDRRRHTQYF.

This clonotype was seen just once. This sequence joins TRBV12-3 or TRBV12-4 and TRBJ1-4; 10 nucleotides match TRBD1. CDR3 length: 15 amino acids. V gave up 2 bases and J gave up 8 bases; unmatched junction bases: 5. Written as DNA, the CDR3 is TGTGCCAGCAGTTTATCGGACAGGGGGAAGGAAAAACTGTTTTTT. Translation gives CASSLSDRGKEKLFF.

This clonotype was detected ten times or more. The chain couples TRBV9 to TRBJ2-6; D uncertain. CDR3 size: 15 residues. Between the trimmed V and J ends, which lost 5 bases and 1 base, there was a span of 10 bases. The V gene's germline CDR1 is SGDLS and CDR2 YYNGEE. The CDR3 sequence is CASSVGSSGANVLTF. For the CDR3, the DNA is TGTGCCAGCAGTGTTGGCTCTTCTGGGGCCAACGTCCTGACTTTC. The variable domain in full, completed from reference TRBV9 and TRBJ2-6, reads DSGVTQTPKHLITATGQRVTLRCSPRSGDLSVYWYQQSLDQGLQFLIQYYNGEERAKGNILERFSAQQFPDLHSELNLSSLELGDSALYFCASSVGSSGANVLTFGAGSRLTVL.

This clonotype appeared many times. This chain connects TRBV7-3 to TRBJ2-5; perhaps D is TRBD1 or TRBD2 (5 bases each). This CDR3 comprises 16 residues. Looked up from germline, CDR1 is SGHTA and CDR2 is FQGTGA. Trimming took 1 base from V and 2 from J, leaving 14 bases between them. The CDR3 is CASSLKAQGPQETQYF. The DNA of the CDR3 is TGTGCCAGCAGCTTAAAAGCGCAGGGACCACAAGAGACCCAGTACTTC.

Many counts were recorded for this clonotype. The rearrangement links TRBV9 to TRBJ2-7; D possibly corresponds to TRBD2 (6 bases). Germline CDR1 is SGDLS and CDR2 is YYNGEE. V was cut by 0 bases and J by 13 bases, with 17 bases left in between. The CDR3 is made up of 13 amino acids. The CDR3, as DNA: TGTGCCAGCAGCGTAGACCCGGGAGCGATTCCCTACTTC. Its protein product is CASSVDPGAIPYF. Complete variable domain (other parts from reference TRBV9 and TRBJ2-7): DSGVTQTPKHLITATGQRVTLRCSPRSGDLSVYWYQQSLDQGLQFLIQYYNGEERAKGNILERFSAQQFPDLHSELNLSSLELGDSALYFCASSVDPGAIPYFGPGTRLTVT.

The CDR3 sequence: CSAKSGTGYEQYF. CDR3 DNA: TGCAGTGCTAAATCCGGGACAGGGTACGAGCAGTACTTC. This chain connects TRBV20-1 to TRBJ2-7; 9 bases agree with TRBD1. CDR1 and CDR2 (germline): DFQATT, SNEGSKA (reference sequence). The junction had 5 bases not matched to a gene; V was cut back by 4 bases and J by 4 bases. The CDR3 sequence is 13 residues long.